A single sample gave rise to the 25 T cell receptor beta chains below, sequenced in a study of blood T cell repertoires in COVID-19. Clones were read by immunoSEQ multiplex PCR, and TCRdb kept only the in-frame ones, dropping some. The sample carries roughly 140,000 clones, around 83% recorded once. Sequences were obtained from peripheral blood. These receptors all stem from a woman in her forties or fifties in a cohort sampled during active or convalescent COVID-19.

V is TRBV19 and J is TRBJ1-6; 9 nucleotides agree with TRBD1. The junction had 6 bases not matched to a gene; V was cut back by 3 bases and J by 9 bases. This CDR3 spans 15 amino acids. CDR1 LNHDA and CDR2 SQIVND come from the germline V gene (reference sequence). The CDR3: CASSIRTGDASPLHF. The CDR3, as DNA: TGTGCCAGTAGTATCCGGACAGGGGATGCTTCACCCCTCCACTTT.

V and J are TRBV19 and TRBJ1-1; 9 nucleotides align to TRBD1. Unmatched junction bases numbered 12, after V lost 10 bases and J lost 3 bases. Germline CDR1 and CDR2: LNHDA and SQIVND (reference sequence). The CDR3 has 15 residues. DNA for the CDR3: TGTGCCACCACTCTTACAGGGGGCGCGTACACTGAAGCTTTCTTT. Translating gives CATTLTGGAYTEAFF.

This clone has a single count. This sequence joins TRBV20-1 and TRBJ2-1; D gene uncertain. Germline V gives CDR1 DFQATT, CDR2 SNEGSKA (reference sequence). Trimming took 2 bases from V and 4 from J, leaving 3 bases between them. CDR3 length: 11 residues. For the CDR3, the DNA is TGCAGTGCTAGACAGTACAATGAGCAGTTCTTC. Amino acid sequence: CSARQYNEQFF.

This clone is a singleton in its sample. This sequence joins TRBV24-1 and TRBJ2-3; 16 bases are a match to TRBD2. The CDR3 runs to 17 residues. Trimming at V came to 3 bases and at J to 5 bases, leaving 4 bases not matched to a gene. Germline V CDR1 and CDR2: KGHDR, SFDVKD. CDR3 coding DNA: TGTGCCACCAGTGATGGGACTAGCGGGGGGGCCCGAGATACGCAGTATTTT. Its protein is CATSDGTSGGARDTQYF.

The chain is built from TRBV29-1 and TRBJ1-1, with D maybe TRBD1 (6 bases). V was trimmed by 8 bases and J by 8 bases, leaving 15 bases between them. This CDR3 region has 11 residues. Germline CDR1 SQVTM, CDR2 ANQGSEA. The CDR3 DNA reads as TGCAGCCCGGGGGGGCAGGGGGAAGCTTTCTTT. Amino acid sequence: CSPGGQGEAFF.

Concerning this clone itself: The sample has other DNA sequences that encode this CDR3 too. This chain joins TRBV27 and TRBJ1-3; D is uncertain. The CDR3 extends over 14 amino acids. Between the trimmed V and J ends, which lost 4 bases and 0 bases, there was a span of 7 bases. From germline, CDR1 is MNHEY and CDR2 SMNVEV (reference sequence). DNA of the CDR3: TGTGCCAGCAGTTCTGTACTCTCTGGAAACACCATATATTTT. Amino acids: CASSSVLSGNTIYF.

V is TRBV3-1 (or the pseudogene TRBV3-2) and J is TRBJ1-6, with D unresolved. V lost 3 bases and J 1 base, leaving 16 bases between the germline ends. The CDR3 consists of 18 residues. Germline CDR1 is LGHDT and CDR2 is YNNKEL (reference sequence). CDR3 sequence: CASSHASPGWSYNSPLHF. CDR3 in DNA: TGTGCCAGCAGCCACGCTAGCCCGGGCTGGTCCTATAATTCACCCCTCCACTTT.

This clone was observed a handful of times. This sequence joins TRBV19 and TRBJ2-3; 11 positions agree with TRBD1. The CDR3 length is 15 residues. With 10 bases clipped from V and 3 bases from J, the junction kept 9 bases outside the gene matches. The germline V gene has CDR1 LNHDA and CDR2 SQIVND (reference sequence). CDR3 nucleotides: TGTGCCACCAATGGGGGACAGGGGGTAACAGATACGCAGTATTTT. Translating it yields CATNGGQGVTDTQYF.

This chain uses TRBV24-1 with TRBJ1-5, with no clear D. The V end was cut by 7 bases, the J end by 7 bases, with 4 bases between. The length of the CDR3 is 10 residues. Germline assignment: CDR1 KGHDR and CDR2 SFDVKD. The chain's CDR3 is CATSFQPQHF. The CDR3 DNA is TGTGCCACCAGCTTCCAGCCCCAGCATTTT.

This rearrangement joins TRBV3-1 (or the pseudogene TRBV3-2) to TRBJ1-2; a weak D match, TRBD1 (5 bases). Per germline, CDR1 LGHDT and CDR2 YNNKEL (reference sequence). CDR3 length: 15 amino acids. The V end lost 4 bases, the J end lost 2 bases, and 14 bases lay between the germline ends. This CDR3 is CASSLREGKNYGYTF. Here the CDR3 DNA reads TGTGCCAGCAGCCTGCGGGAGGGGAAAAACTATGGCTACACCTTC.

This chain uses TRBV7-3 with TRBJ2-1; D call uncertain. Trimming left V 4 bases short and J 10 bases short, with 11 bases between. Looked up from germline, CDR1 is SGHTA and CDR2 is FQGTGA. CDR3 length equals 12 residues. The CDR3 DNA reads TGTGCCAGCAGCTCCCAACTCGGGGAGCAGTTCTTC. Its protein is CASSSQLGEQFF.

V usage is TRBV6-6 and J usage is TRBJ1-1, with TRBD1 identical over 8 bases. Unmatched junction bases numbered 13, after V lost 5 bases and J lost 5 bases. Germline CDR1 is MNHNY and CDR2 is SVGAGI (reference sequence). This CDR3 spans 16 amino acids. In DNA, the CDR3 is TGTGCCAGCAGTCCTGGGGCCGGACAGGGTGGGACTGAAGCTTTCTTT. Its protein product is CASSPGAGQGGTEAFF.

The genes are TRBV5-5 and TRBJ1-5, with TRBD1 matching 7 bases. V dropped 4 bases and J dropped 4; count of bases not matched to a gene: 5. The CDR3 consists of 14 residues. Germline CDR1 and CDR2: SGHKS and YYEKEE (reference sequence). CDR3: CASSRNRGNQPQHF. In nucleotides, the CDR3 is TGTGCCAGCAGCCGAAACAGGGGAAATCAGCCCCAGCATTTT.

This clone showed up just a few times. V is TRBV10-3 and J is TRBJ1-5, with a possible D match to TRBD1 (5 bases). V lost 10 bases and J 0 bases, leaving 16 bases between the germline ends. The CDR3 runs to 15 residues. Germline values: CDR1 ENHRY, CDR2 SYGVKD. The CDR3 is CATYEGRHSNQPQHF. CDR3 coding DNA: TGTGCCACATATGAGGGGAGGCATAGCAATCAGCCCCAGCATTTT.

V and J are TRBV2 and TRBJ2-3, with TRBD1 matching 7 bases. This CDR3 is 13 amino acids long. J was trimmed by 6 bases and V by 2 bases; bases with no gene match: 2. CDR1 SNHLY and CDR2 FYNNEI come from the germline V gene. CDR3 coding DNA: TGTGCCAGCAGTGAAAGGGGGCGGGATACGCAGTATTTT. Amino acid sequence: CASSERGRDTQYF.

This clone occurred once. This chain connects TRBV27 to TRBJ2-1, with D possibly matching TRBD2 (7 bases). CDR1 is MNHEY, CDR2 SMNVEV, per germline (reference sequence). V was cut by 3 bases and J by 6 bases, with 12 bases left in between. CDR3 length equals 14 residues. CDR3 protein: CASSLGGARNEQFF. The DNA for the CDR3 is TGTGCCAGCAGTTTGGGGGGGGCCCGCAATGAGCAGTTCTTC.

This clone was observed a handful of times. The chain has TRBV7-8 and TRBJ1-2; 7 nucleotides line up with TRBD1. The ends lost 5 bases at V and 7 bases at J; junction bases unmatched: 10. CDR1 is SGHVS, CDR2 FQNEAQ, per germline. CDR3 length equals 14 residues. The CDR3 here is CASSQIRDRGGYTF. The DNA for the CDR3 is TGTGCCAGCAGCCAAATCAGGGACAGAGGTGGCTACACCTTC.

The CDR3 DNA is TGCAGCGTTGTGAGGGAGACCCAGTACTTC. Residues: CSVVRETQYF. J is TRBJ2-5 and V is TRBV29-1, with D unresolved. Germline V gene data show CDR1 as SQVTM and CDR2 as ANQGSEA. This CDR3 has 10 residues. V was shortened by 4 bases and J by 5 bases, with 5 bases between the two germline ends.

The chain recombines TRBV6-2 or TRBV6-3 with TRBJ1-1; D perhaps matches TRBD1 (5 bases). Trimming left V 0 bases short and J 4 bases short, with 15 bases between. The CDR3 contains 16 residues. CDR1 is MNHEY, CDR2 SVGEGT, per germline. As DNA, the CDR3 is TGTGCCAGCAGTTACTCCTCCAGGGTTAGGGGCACTGAAGCTTTCTTT. This gives the protein CASSYSSRVRGTEAFF.

The chain joins TRBV11-2 to TRBJ2-2; the match to TRBD2 covers 7 bases. Looked up from germline, CDR1 is SGHAT and CDR2 is FQNNGV. V dropped 5 bases and J dropped 0; count of bases not matched to a gene: 3. The CDR3 has 15 amino acids. The CDR3 region has the DNA TGTGCCAGCAGCCCCGGACTAGCGAACACCGGGGAGCTGTTTTTT. Translation: CASSPGLANTGELFF.

This clone showed up just once. The chain uses TRBV27 and TRBJ1-5, with D unresolved. Trimming shortened V by 3 bases and J by 6 bases, and 9 bases separated the two germline ends. Germline values: CDR1 MNHEY, CDR2 SMNVEV (reference sequence). The CDR3 length is 13 residues. The CDR3 here is CASSFKGGQPQHF. The CDR3 DNA is TGTGCCAGCAGTTTTAAAGGAGGTCAGCCCCAGCATTTT.

This clone occurred a few times. This chain joins TRBV5-6 and TRBJ1-5, with D unresolved. The CDR3 is 16 amino acids. CDR1 is SGHDT, CDR2 YYEEEE, per germline. V was shortened by 1 base and J by 0 bases, with 11 bases between the two germline ends. Here the CDR3 DNA reads TGTGCCAGCAGCTTGTGGGCTACGTATAGCAATCAGCCCCAGCATTTT. The encoded protein is CASSLWATYSNQPQHF.

This chain uses TRBV2 with TRBJ2-7, with 8 bases matching TRBD1. Germline V gives CDR1 SNHLY, CDR2 FYNNEI. The CDR3 loop spans 13 amino acids. V gave up 11 bases and J gave up 3 bases; unmatched junction bases: 9. This CDR3 is CACEGQVDYEQYF. The CDR3 DNA is TGTGCCTGTGAGGGACAGGTAGACTACGAGCAGTACTTC.

The chain joins TRBV5-1 to TRBJ2-5; the match to TRBD2 covers 8 bases. Trimming at V came to 3 bases and at J to 5 bases, leaving 6 bases not matched to a gene. The CDR3 contains 14 residues. Looked up from germline, CDR1 is SGHRS and CDR2 is YFSETQ. This CDR3 reads CASSSGGGEETQYF. CDR3 DNA: TGCGCCAGCAGCTCGGGGGGGGGCGAGGAGACCCAGTACTTC.

The rearrangement uses TRBV9 and TRBJ1-3, with a tentative D call TRBD1 (6 bases). The CDR3 is 13 amino acids. The ends were cut back, 5 bases at V and 4 bases at J, with 10 bases in the middle. Germline V lookup: CDR1 SGDLS, CDR2 YYNGEE. CDR3 residues: CASRQGSGNTIYF. The CDR3, as DNA: TGTGCCAGCAGGCAGGGGTCGGGAAACACCATATATTTT.